One sample yielded the 31 T cell receptor beta chains listed below, sequenced in a study of blood T cells in healthy people across ages. A second PCR, run for about 7 to 11 cycles, used a sample-barcoded 5' primer plus a J-beta primer mix. TCRdb analysed the 5' RACE reads with MiXCR anew, one entry per CDR3 protein. The repertoire holds 1.8 million or so distinct CDR3 sequences, with roughly two fifths as singletons. The sample was blood. These receptors came from a human donor in good health.

The V call is TRBV13, the J call TRBJ2-4, with TRBD1 as a possible D gene (6 bases). The J call may be mistaken, given a closer DNA end match to TRBJ2-7. Germline CDR1 is PRHDT and CDR2 is FYEKMQ (reference sequence). The length of the CDR3 is 16 residues. CDR3 sequence: CASSLGPGTRAYEQYF. The CDR3 DNA sequence: TGTGCCAGCAGCTTAGGCCCTGGGACAAGAGCCTACGAGCAGTACTTC.

The J gene is TRBJ2-7, the V gene TRBV20-1; 12 bases fit TRBD2. The CDR3 totals 14 residues. In germline, CDR1 is DFQATT, CDR2 SNEGSKA (reference sequence). V trimming: 5 bases; J trimming: 4 bases; junction bases outside the gene matches: 6. CDR3 coding DNA: TGCAGTGCTCCGACTAGCGGGAGCGGGTACGAGCAGTACTTC. Translation: CSAPTSGSGYEQYF.

This clonotype appeared a few times. The chain couples TRBV6-1 to TRBJ2-5; TRBD2 matches 10 bases. Losses at the gene ends were 6 bases for V and 4 bases for J; bases not matched to a gene: 8. Germline assignment: CDR1 MNHNS and CDR2 SASEGT. CDR3 length equals 15 residues. The CDR3 reads CASRATSGLSETQYF. DNA of the CDR3: TGTGCCAGCAGGGCGACTAGCGGGCTGTCAGAGACCCAGTACTTC.

In this sample, this clonotype turned up a few times. V gene TRBV4-3 combines with J gene TRBJ2-6; D gene unclear. The CDR3 runs to 17 residues. Trimming took off 0 bases at V and 4 bases at J, with 13 bases between the two ends. CDR1 and CDR2 (germline): LGHNA, YSLEER. The CDR3 spells CASSQDSLTQGANVLTF. The CDR3 DNA reads as TGCGCCAGCAGCCAAGATTCGTTAACGCAGGGGGCCAACGTCCTGACTTTC.

The table lists this clonotype with a few counts. The chain links TRBV10-2 to TRBJ2-1; D not certain. The CDR3 has 15 residues. Trimming pared 3 bases from V and 8 bases from J, leaving 17 bases between. Germline CDR1 reads WSHSY; CDR2 reads SAAADI. The CDR3 is CASSDASGSFYEQFF. The CDR3 nucleotides are TGCGCCAGCAGTGACGCGTCCGGCAGTTTCTATGAGCAGTTCTTC.

This clonotype showed up just a few times. J is TRBJ2-1 and V is TRBV7-3; 9 nucleotides align to TRBD1. CDR3 length: 14 residues. CDR1 and CDR2 (germline): SGHTA, FQGTGA. The V gene end was trimmed by 6 bases and the J gene end by 8 bases; junction bases not matched to a gene: 8. CDR3 sequence (DNA): TGTGCCAGCAGTTCACAGGGGGCAGTCGATGAGCAGTTCTTC. Its protein product is CASSSQGAVDEQFF.

Turning to this clonotype: An end of the junction differs from the germline gene, which may be a read error. This rearrangement joins TRBV6-2 or TRBV6-3 to TRBJ2-7; D not resolved. The DNA matches TRBJ2-5 better at its end, which makes the J call doubtful. Germline CDR1 and CDR2: MNHEY and SVGEGT. CDR3 length equals 14 residues. The DNA for the CDR3 is TGCGCCAGCAGTTACGAATCTTTTCGGGAGACCCAGTACTTC. It codes for CASSYESFRETQYF.

This clonotype was counted once. The J gene is TRBJ2-4, the V gene TRBV12-3 or TRBV12-4; D is undetermined. V was shortened by 0 bases and J by 15 bases, with 9 bases between the two germline ends. This CDR3 region has 11 residues. The CDR3 is CASSLAELLYF. As DNA, the CDR3 is TGTGCCAGCAGTTTAGCGGAACTATTGTACTTC.

This clonotype occurred a few times. The chain joins TRBV20-1 to TRBJ2-1, with D perhaps matching TRBD1 (5 bases). From germline, CDR1 is DFQATT and CDR2 SNEGSKA (reference sequence). The CDR3 sequence is 13 residues long. Trimming left V 2 bases short and J 6 bases short, with 11 bases between. The CDR3 DNA follows: TGCAGTGCTAGAAGGGGCCTACTCAATGAGCAGTTCTTC. Amino acid sequence: CSARRGLLNEQFF.

This clonotype has only a few counts. This chain joins TRBV7-7 and TRBJ2-3; D ambiguous. Germline V CDR1 and CDR2: SSHAT, FNYEAQ (reference sequence). The CDR3 sequence is 13 residues long. Trimming left V 5 bases short and J 6 bases short, with 12 bases between. The CDR3 region is CASSRSARDTQYF. CDR3 sequence (DNA): TGTGCCAGCAGCAGGAGCGCCCGGGATACGCAGTATTTT.

This clonotype was detected a few times. V is TRBV11-2 and J is TRBJ2-4; 7 bases map to TRBD1. The CDR3 spans 14 residues. V was pared by 1 base and J by 6 bases, with 3 bases of the junction left unmatched. Germline loops: CDR1 SGHAT, CDR2 FQNNGV. The CDR3, as DNA: TGTGCCAGCAGCTTAGCGGGACAGCTAAACATTCAGTACTTC. This translates into CASSLAGQLNIQYF.

The chain is built from TRBV7-2 and TRBJ1-5; D is undetermined. The CDR3 length is 13 residues. Germline V gene lookup returns CDR1 SGHTA and CDR2 FQGNSA. The germline V and J ends were trimmed by 5 bases and 7 bases, with 12 bases remaining between them. The CDR3 region is CASSPIGGQPQHF. For the CDR3, the DNA is TGTGCCAGCAGCCCCATAGGCGGGCAGCCCCAGCATTTT.

This clonotype has only a few counts. This rearrangement joins TRBV6-2 or TRBV6-3 to TRBJ2-7, with D hard to call. The germline gives CDR1 MNHEY, CDR2 SVGEGT. Trimming stripped 5 bases from V and 3 bases from J, with 8 bases between. The CDR3 has 12 amino acids. CDR3 coding DNA: TGTGCCAGCAGTAACGATCACTACGAGCAGTACTTC. Amino acids: CASSNDHYEQYF.

This clonotype has at least ten counts. A read error may produce the germline difference seen at one junction end. This chain connects TRBV5-1 to TRBJ2-7; the D call may be TRBD1 or TRBD2 (5 bases each). The germline CDR1 and CDR2 sequences are SGHRS and YFSETQ. The CDR3 sequence is 14 residues long. CDR3 DNA sequence: TGTGCCAGCAGCCTCGACGGGACCACCTACGAGCAGTACTTC. This translates into CASSLDGTTYEQYF.

The sample holds a few counts of this clonotype. V gene TRBV7-9 combines with J gene TRBJ1-1; weak D call: TRBD1 (6 bases). The CDR3 spans 18 residues. Trimming left V 5 bases short and J 5 bases short, with 27 bases between. The V gene's germline CDR1 is SEHNR and CDR2 FQNEAQ (reference sequence). The CDR3 here is CASSPIGQMGDLYTEAFF. CDR3 sequence (DNA): TGTGCCAGCAGCCCAATCGGACAGATGGGCGATTTGTATACTGAAGCTTTCTTT.

This clonotype was seen only a few times. This chain uses TRBV15 with TRBJ2-1, with a weak D call TRBD1 (5 bases). Germline V lookup: CDR1 LNHNV, CDR2 YYDKDF (reference sequence). The CDR3 is made up of 16 amino acids. V was cut by 5 bases and J by 2 bases, with 16 bases left in between. The CDR3 DNA is TGTGCCACCAGCCAAAGGGGTAGGCCGCCCTACAATGAGCAGTTCTTC. Translated: CATSQRGRPPYNEQFF.

CDR3 in amino acids: CSARFVGLNNSPLHF. The CDR3 coding sequence is TGCAGTGCTAGATTTGTGGGGTTGAATAATTCACCCCTCCACTTT. This chain connects TRBV20-1 to TRBJ1-6; D remains unclear. The CDR3 has 15 residues. V lost 2 bases and J lost 5, with 13 bases in between. CDR1 and CDR2 from the germline V gene are DFQATT and SNEGSKA (reference sequence).

The chain joins TRBV5-1 to TRBJ2-7, with 8 bases fitting TRBD1. CDR3 length equals 13 residues. Trimming at V came to 4 bases and at J to 7 bases, leaving 7 bases not matched to a gene. Per the germline V gene, CDR1 is SGHRS and CDR2 is YFSETQ. The CDR3 protein is CASSQTGAEEQYF. The DNA for the CDR3 is TGCGCCAGCAGCCAGACAGGGGCTGAGGAGCAGTACTTC.

This chain links TRBV4-1 with TRBJ2-1, with D possibly called TRBD1 or TRBD2 (5 bases each). Germline lookup yields CDR1 MGHRA and CDR2 YSYEKL. CDR3 size: 14 residues. V was clipped by 6 bases and J by 3 bases, with 12 bases between them. CDR3 DNA sequence: TGCGCCAGCAGGGGGACGGGATTCTACAATGAGCAGTTCTTC. This encodes CASRGTGFYNEQFF.

For this clonotype: At one end, the junction sequence differs from germline, possibly due to a read error. V and J are TRBV9 and TRBJ1-4, with D possibly being TRBD1 (6 bases). Germline V gene lookup returns CDR1 SGDLS and CDR2 YYNGEE. This CDR3 has 15 residues. CDR3 bases: TGTGCCAGCAGCCTCGAGTTAGGGGGTCCTGGAAAACGGTTTTTT. Translation gives CASSLELGGPGKRFF. Full variable domain (missing parts from reference TRBV9 and TRBJ1-4): DSGVTQTPKHLITATGQRVTLRCSPRSGDLSVYWYQQSLDQGLQFLIQYYNGEERAKGNILERFSAQQFPDLHSELNLSSLELGDSALYFCASSLELGGPGKRFFGSGTQLSVL.

Regarding this clonotype: A read error may produce the germline difference seen at one junction end. This chain uses TRBV7-2 with TRBJ1-1; D gene unclear. The CDR3 is 15 amino acids. Germline CDR1 SGHTA, CDR2 FQGNSA. The CDR3 DNA is TGTGTCAGCAGCTTGGTAGTCCTGGGGAACACTGAAGCTTTCTTT. It specifies CVSSLVVLGNTEAFF. Full variable domain (rest looked up from reference TRBV7-2 and TRBJ1-1): GAGVSQSPSNKVTEKGKDVELRCDPISGHTALYWYRQSLGQGLEFLIYFQGNSAPDKSGLPSDRFSAERTGGSVSTLTIQRTQQEDSAVYLCVSSLVVLGNTEAFFGQGTRLTVV.

This chain connects TRBV6-2 or TRBV6-3 to TRBJ1-2; no definite D call. CDR1 is MNHEY, CDR2 SVGEGT, per germline. The CDR3 loop spans 14 amino acids. The V gene lost 7 bases and the J gene lost 3 bases, with 15 bases spanning the gap. DNA for the CDR3: TGTGCCAGCACTCTAAGAAGGATGGACTATGGCTACACCTTC. Translation: CASTLRRMDYGYTF.

Ten or more counts support this clonotype. V gene TRBV6-2 or TRBV6-3 combines with J gene TRBJ2-7; D is undetermined. The CDR3 has 12 residues. The germline V and J ends were trimmed by 2 bases and 3 bases, with 5 bases remaining between them. Germline assignment: CDR1 MNHEY and CDR2 SVGEGT. The DNA for the CDR3 is TGTGCCAGCAGTTACGTGTACTACGAGCAGTACTTC. Its translation: CASSYVYYEQYF.

This clonotype was seen a handful of times. V and J are TRBV7-2 and TRBJ2-1, with TRBD1 matching 7 bases. CDR3 length: 17 amino acids. Per the germline V gene, CDR1 is SGHTA and CDR2 is FQGNSA. V lost 5 bases, J lost 2 bases, and 12 bases stayed unmatched. DNA for the CDR3: TGTGCCAGCAGCCTGAGAAAGGCAGGGGGACCCTACAATGAGCAGTTCTTC. Translated, it gives CASSLRKAGGPYNEQFF.

The chain employs TRBV5-6 and TRBJ1-2; maybe TRBD1 (6 bases). Germline V CDR1 and CDR2: SGHDT, YYEEEE. Trimming took off 4 bases at V and 4 bases at J, with 20 bases between the two ends. The CDR3 totals 16 residues. CDR3 DNA sequence: TGTGCCAGCAGCGGGGGGGACACCCCACTCAGCTATGGCTACACCTTC. Translated, it gives CASSGGDTPLSYGYTF. The variable domain in full, with the rest retrieved from reference TRBV5-6 and TRBJ1-2, is DAGVTQSPTHLIKTRGQQVTLRCSPKSGHDTVSWYQQALGQGPQFIFQYYEEEERQRGNFPDRFSGHQFPNYSSELNVNALLLGDSALYLCASSGGDTPLSYGYTFGSGTRLTVV.

This chain uses TRBV6-2 or TRBV6-3 with TRBJ2-7, with unresolved D. CDR1 is MNHEY and CDR2 is SVGEGT in the germline V gene. This CDR3 contains 12 residues. Between the trimmed V and J ends, which lost 7 bases and 6 bases, there was a span of 13 bases. CDR3 nucleotide sequence: TGTGCCAGCACCCACGTGGGTACCGAGCAGTACTTC. This sequence encodes CASTHVGTEQYF.

This clonotype was observed a handful of times. The V gene is TRBV20-1, the J gene TRBJ1-5; weak D call: TRBD1 (5 bases). The CDR3 has 15 residues. With 5 bases removed from V and 3 bases from J, the gap between germline ends came to 17 bases. Per the germline V gene, CDR1 is DFQATT and CDR2 is SNEGSKA (reference sequence). The CDR3 spells CSARTQGHPNQPQHF. The CDR3 DNA sequence: TGCAGTGCTCGTACCCAGGGCCACCCCAATCAGCCCCAGCATTTT.

The chain employs TRBV7-3 and TRBJ1-1; D gene unclear. V was cut by 1 base and J by 4 bases, with 7 bases left in between. CDR3 length: 13 amino acids. CDR1 SGHTA and CDR2 FQGTGA come from the germline V gene. This CDR3 reads CASSLKAITEAFF. CDR3 sequence (DNA): TGTGCCAGCAGCTTAAAGGCCATCACTGAAGCTTTCTTT.

As to this clonotype: At one of its ends the junction is not consistent with the germline gene, which may arise from a read error. The chain carries TRBV28 and TRBJ2-7; D unclear. CDR3 length: 11 residues. Germline V gene lookup returns CDR1 MDHEN and CDR2 SYDVKM. The CDR3 DNA follows: TGTACCAGCAGCACAACCTACGAGCAGTACTTC. This translates into CTSSTTYEQYF.

CDR3 in DNA: TGCGCCAGCAGCCAGAGGGAAGGGATGTATGAGCAGTTCTTC. This translates into CASSQREGMYEQFF. This sequence joins TRBV4-1 and TRBJ2-1; D is perhaps TRBD2 (5 bases). From germline, CDR1 is MGHRA and CDR2 YSYEKL. Trimming removed 3 bases from V and 8 bases from J, with 14 bases in between. This CDR3 spans 14 amino acids.

This clonotype was found once. The chain couples TRBV10-3 to TRBJ2-3; a weak D match, TRBD1 (6 bases). The germline V gene has CDR1 ENHRY and CDR2 SYGVKD. The V end lost 5 bases, the J end lost 2 bases, and 17 bases lay between the germline ends. The length of the CDR3 is 16 residues. The CDR3 nucleotides are TGTGCCATCAGTCCCAAGGGGGACAAAAACACAGATACGCAGTATTTT. This sequence encodes CAISPKGDKNTDTQYF.